The 19 T cell receptor beta chains reported below all come from one sample, sequenced in a study of blood T cell repertoires in COVID-19 (dated by TCRdb to about 2020). The library was produced with the immunoSEQ multiplex PCR assay. The table was pulled from immuneACCESS by TCRdb, which kept in-frame rearrangements only. Such tables lose some clones; where checked, under half of the loss comes from unresolved V genes, and the rest has no known cause. Within this sample are 250,000 or so clones, with 75% to 95% of them counted one time only. The ten largest account for less than 3.5% of the sample. Sequencing was done on a sample of PBMCs or T cells enriched from blood (not recorded which). All receptors come from a middle-aged man who had been exposed to COVID-19.

V is TRBV18 and J is TRBJ2-7; possibly TRBD1 for D (5 bases). The V gene lost 2 bases and the J gene lost 4 bases, with 15 bases spanning the gap. The CDR3 extends over 15 amino acids. Germline-derived CDR1 and CDR2 are KGHSH and LQKENI. CDR3 sequence: CASSPSRTRQYEQYF. CDR3 nucleotide sequence: TGTGCCAGCTCACCAAGTAGGACACGTCAATACGAGCAGTACTTC. Filled out from reference TRBV18 and TRBJ2-7, the complete variable domain reads NAGVMQNPRHLVRRRGQEARLRCSPMKGHSHVYWYRQLPEEGLKFMVYLQKENIIDESGMPKERFSAEFPKEGPSILRIQQVVRGDSAAYFCASSPSRTRQYEQYFGPGTRLTVT.

The CDR3 DNA reads as TGCGCCAGCAGCCAAGAAGTGCCGGGCGGGGAGCTGTTTTTT. Translation: CASSQEVPGGELFF. The chain joins TRBV4-1 to TRBJ2-2, with unresolved D. The germline gives CDR1 MGHRA, CDR2 YSYEKL. Trimming took off 0 bases at V and 7 bases at J, with 9 bases between the two ends. CDR3 size: 14 residues.

V and J are TRBV13 and TRBJ1-6, with D possibly being TRBD1 (5 bases). V was clipped by 7 bases and J by 10 bases, with 23 bases between them. This CDR3 contains 16 residues. Germline V lookup: CDR1 PRHDT, CDR2 FYEKMQ (reference sequence). The DNA for the CDR3 is TGTGCCAGCATCCGACGGGGGGACGGTAGAGAATCACCCCTCCACTTT. It codes for CASIRRGDGRESPLHF. The whole variable domain, remainder taken from reference TRBV13 and TRBJ1-6, is AAGVIQSPRHLIKEKRETATLKCYPIPRHDTVYWYQQGPGQDPQFLISFYEKMQSDKGSIPDRFSAQQFSDYHSELNMSSLELGDSALYFCASIRRGDGRESPLHFGNGTRLTVT.

This clone has a count of ten or more. In DNA form, the CDR3 reads TGTGCTAGTGGTGCCCAGGGTGGCGATGAAAAACTGTTTTTT. Translation: CASGAQGGDEKLFF. The rearrangement links TRBV12-5 to TRBJ1-4; a possible D gene is TRBD1 (5 bases). CDR1 is LGHNT, CDR2 FRNRAP, per germline. The CDR3 runs to 14 residues. Between the trimmed V and J ends, which lost 5 bases and 6 bases, there was a span of 13 bases.

The J gene is TRBJ2-7, the V gene TRBV5-1; a weak D match, TRBD1 (6 bases). Looked up from germline, CDR1 is SGHRS and CDR2 is YFSETQ. Trimming removed 4 bases at V and 4 bases at J, with 15 bases between. This CDR3 comprises 14 residues. DNA for the CDR3: TGCGCCAGCAGCCCGTCCCGGGACATTTACGAGCAGTACTTC. Its protein is CASSPSRDIYEQYF.

CDR3: CASTWGQGVNEQFF. CDR3 in DNA: TGTGCCAGTACCTGGGGACAGGGGGTCAATGAGCAGTTCTTC. This rearrangement joins TRBV19 to TRBJ2-1, with 11 bases matching TRBD1. The V and J ends lost 7 bases and 6 bases, in that order; junction bases with no gene match: 5. Looked up from germline, CDR1 is LNHDA and CDR2 is SQIVND (reference sequence). The CDR3 totals 14 residues.

This chain's CDR3 is CASSLGLQGSGDTEAFF. The CDR3 bases are TGTGCCAGCAGCTTAGGTTTACAGGGTTCTGGGGACACTGAAGCTTTCTTT. J is TRBJ1-1 and V is TRBV7-9; tentative D call: TRBD1 (6 bases). V was trimmed by 1 base and J by 3 bases, leaving 18 bases between them. CDR1 and CDR2 from the germline V gene are SEHNR and FQNEAQ (reference sequence). This CDR3 spans 17 amino acids.

The CDR3 coding sequence is TGTGCCAGCAAGGGGGGGGCAGGTCGGACTTTAGGGACCCAGTACTTC. This encodes CASKGGAGRTLGTQYF. This chain links TRBV28 with TRBJ2-5; D perhaps matches TRBD2 (7 bases). V dropped 7 bases and J dropped 7 bases, with 25 bases sitting between them. The CDR3 has 16 residues. The germline V gene encodes CDR1 MDHEN and CDR2 SYDVKM.

This rearrangement joins TRBV27 to TRBJ2-3; 14 bases are a match to TRBD2. The CDR3 has 15 residues. Germline V lookup: CDR1 MNHEY, CDR2 SMNVEV (reference sequence). The trim removed 7 bases at V and 4 bases at J, leaving 4 bases unmatched. Written as DNA, the CDR3 is TGTGCCAGCAAGGGACTAGCGGGAGTAGCAGATACGCAGTATTTT. Encoded protein: CASKGLAGVADTQYF.

This chain links TRBV12-5 with TRBJ2-5; 8 bases are shared with TRBD2. Germline V gives CDR1 LGHNT, CDR2 FRNRAP. This CDR3 spans 16 amino acids. Trimming cost V 0 bases and J 6 bases; bases outside gene matches: 9. CDR3 sequence reads: CASGLVLRGRLKTQYF. Written as DNA, the CDR3 is TGTGCTAGTGGTTTGGTACTGCGCGGGAGGTTAAAGACCCAGTACTTC.

The V gene is TRBV4-1, the J gene TRBJ1-4, with a possible D match to TRBD1 (6 bases). The CDR3 loop spans 16 amino acids. Germline values: CDR1 MGHRA, CDR2 YSYEKL. The ends were cut back, 1 base at V and 8 bases at J, with 17 bases in the middle. CDR3 amino acids: CASSQGSRGLREKLFF. The CDR3 DNA is TGCGCCAGCAGCCAAGGCTCGCGGGGGCTCAGGGAAAAACTGTTTTTT.

The chain combines TRBV7-9 with TRBJ2-2; D is possibly TRBD1 (6 bases). The length of the CDR3 is 15 residues. The germline V gene has CDR1 SEHNR and CDR2 FQNEAQ (reference sequence). Trimming removed 6 bases at V and 1 base at J, with 12 bases between. The CDR3 loop reads CASSWTVMNTGELFF. The CDR3 DNA is TGTGCCAGCAGTTGGACAGTGATGAACACCGGGGAGCTGTTTTTT.

CDR3 sequence: CASSQGTSGSYEQYF. CDR3 DNA: TGTGCCAGCAGCCAAGGCACTAGCGGGAGCTACGAGCAGTACTTC. The V and J genes are TRBV14 and TRBJ2-7; 11 bases match TRBD2. Germline assignment: CDR1 SGHDN and CDR2 FVKESK. Trimming removed 1 base from V and 3 bases from J; junction bases left unmatched: 2. The CDR3 is 15 residues long.

As for this clone: At one end, the junction sequence differs from germline, possibly due to a read error. The V call is TRBV7-7, the J call TRBJ2-2, with 7 nucleotides matching TRBD2. Germline assignment: CDR1 SSHAT and CDR2 FNYEAQ (reference sequence). The CDR3 totals 16 residues. The CDR3 DNA is TGTGCTAGCAGCCTCCAAGTGGGGGGGAGCGCCGGGGAGCTGTTTTTT. Its translation is CASSLQVGGSAGELFF.

The chain couples TRBV4-3 to TRBJ1-4; D is uncertain. Trimming shortened V by 1 base and J by 0 bases, and 9 bases separated the two germline ends. CDR3 size: 16 residues. Looked up from germline, CDR1 is LGHNA and CDR2 is YSLEER. This CDR3 is CASSQVRSATNEKLFF. The DNA for the CDR3 is TGCGCCAGCAGCCAAGTACGGTCTGCAACTAATGAAAAACTGTTTTTT.

This clone ranks as medium-sized. This rearrangement joins TRBV5-1 to TRBJ1-1, with 8 bases that match TRBD1. The length of the CDR3 is 15 residues. Germline V gene sequence: CDR1 SGHRS, CDR2 YFSETQ. V shed 4 bases and J 1 base; nucleotides not matched to a gene: 6. CDR3 residues: CASSLRQGWNTEAFF. The CDR3 bases are TGCGCCAGCAGCCTACGACAGGGGTGGAACACTGAAGCTTTCTTT.

The gene calls are TRBV15 and TRBJ1-4, with TRBD1 identical over 7 bases. V shed 4 bases, J shed 1 base, and the junction held 12 bases outside the gene matches. The CDR3 is 18 residues long. Germline V lookup: CDR1 LNHNV, CDR2 YYDKDF (reference sequence). DNA of the CDR3: TGTGCCACCAGCACCCCCTGGGACAGTGATGGAACTAATGAAAAACTGTTTTTT. Translation gives CATSTPWDSDGTNEKLFF.

This rearrangement joins TRBV30 to TRBJ1-3; D unclear. The CDR3 consists of 15 residues. Germline V gene sequence: CDR1 GTSNPN, CDR2 SVGIG (reference sequence). Deletions cut 2 bases from V and 0 bases from J, with 11 bases between. The CDR3 spells CAWSLTPSSGNTIYF. CDR3 in DNA: TGTGCCTGGAGTCTGACTCCGAGCTCTGGAAACACCATATATTTT.

This chain joins TRBV7-9 and TRBJ1-6, with unresolved D. Germline CDR1 SEHNR, CDR2 FQNEAQ (reference sequence). Trimming removed 4 bases at V and 9 bases at J, with 16 bases between. This CDR3 contains 15 residues. In DNA form, the CDR3 reads TGTGCCAGCAGCTCGCTGGGAGTCTTGGGTTCACCCCTCCACTTT. It yields the protein CASSSLGVLGSPLHF.